This T cell receptor (beta chain) originates from a study of vaccination and CD4 T cells after COVID-19. Study-level information: The peptides that stimulated the cells were overlapping spike peptides from SARS-CoV-2, HCoV-NL63, HCoV-OC43 and HCoV-229E. General observations from the study: Median reactive clonotypes, those recognizing SARS-CoV-2, rose from around 20 to 38, not significantly.

On this clonotype: The target antigen is unknown.

The assay that was used to sequence DNA from cultured CD4+ T cells was the Oncomine TCR Beta short-read assay. MiXCR was run by TCRdb on the PCR reads, yielding one entry per CDR3 protein. The table lists 13,000 or so distinct CDR3 sequences, approximately 51% of them singletons, with 17% in the top ten. The treatment: roughly 11-day PBMC culture with coronavirus spike peptide pools or control peptides (ViraFEST assay). Using peptide pools, antigen-specific T cells were expanded in ViraFEST before TCRs were sequenced. This specimen consisted of cultured CD4+ T cells from blood, obtained after SARS-CoV-2 vaccination. This receptor was identified in a human donor with COVID-19.

The CDR3 region is CASSLYGEGGYTF. CDR3 nucleotides: TGTGCCAGCAGCTTATACGGAGAAGGGGGCTACACCTTC. The genes are TRBV7-2 and TRBJ1-2; D is uncertain. Germline CDR1 SGHTA, CDR2 FQGNSA. The V gene lost 2 bases and the J gene lost 8 bases, with 12 bases spanning the gap. The CDR3 is 13 residues long. The whole variable domain, filled in from reference TRBV7-2 and TRBJ1-2, reads GAGVSQSPSNKVTEKGKDVELRCDPISGHTALYWYRQSLGQGLEFLIYFQGNSAPDKSGLPSDRFSAERTGGSVSTLTIQRTQQEDSAVYLCASSLYGEGGYTFGSGTRLTVV.